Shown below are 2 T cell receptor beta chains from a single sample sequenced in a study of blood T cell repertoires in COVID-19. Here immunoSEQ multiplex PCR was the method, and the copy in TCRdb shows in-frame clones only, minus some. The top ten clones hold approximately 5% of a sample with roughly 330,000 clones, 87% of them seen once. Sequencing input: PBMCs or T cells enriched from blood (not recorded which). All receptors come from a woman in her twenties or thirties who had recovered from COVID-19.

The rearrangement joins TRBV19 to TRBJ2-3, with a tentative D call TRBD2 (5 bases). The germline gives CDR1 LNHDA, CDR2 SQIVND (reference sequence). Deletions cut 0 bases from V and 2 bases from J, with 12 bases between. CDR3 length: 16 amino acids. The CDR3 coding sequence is TGTGCCAGTAGTATAGATCGCAGCGGAACCACAGATACGCAGTATTTT. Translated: CASSIDRSGTTDTQYF.

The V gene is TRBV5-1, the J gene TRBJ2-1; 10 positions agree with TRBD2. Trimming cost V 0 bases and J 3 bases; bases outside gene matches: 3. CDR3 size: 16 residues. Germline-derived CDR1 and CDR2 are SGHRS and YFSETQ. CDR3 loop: CASSLGGLANYNEQFF. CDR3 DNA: TGCGCCAGCAGCTTGGGGGGACTAGCGAACTACAATGAGCAGTTCTTC.